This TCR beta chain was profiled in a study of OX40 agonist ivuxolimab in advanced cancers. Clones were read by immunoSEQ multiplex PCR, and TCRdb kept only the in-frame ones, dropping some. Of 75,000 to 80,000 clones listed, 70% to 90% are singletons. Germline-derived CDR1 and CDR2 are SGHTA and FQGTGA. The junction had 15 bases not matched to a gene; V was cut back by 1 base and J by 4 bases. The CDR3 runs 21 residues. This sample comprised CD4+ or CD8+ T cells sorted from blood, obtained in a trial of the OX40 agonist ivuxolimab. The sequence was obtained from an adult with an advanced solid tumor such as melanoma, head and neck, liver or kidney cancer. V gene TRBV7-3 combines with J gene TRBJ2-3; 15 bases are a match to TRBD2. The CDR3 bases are TGTGCCAGCAGCTTAATAGCCAGTCGAGGACTAGCGGGAGGGCGGGCAGATACGCAGTATTTT. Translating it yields CASSLIASRGLAGGRADTQYF.